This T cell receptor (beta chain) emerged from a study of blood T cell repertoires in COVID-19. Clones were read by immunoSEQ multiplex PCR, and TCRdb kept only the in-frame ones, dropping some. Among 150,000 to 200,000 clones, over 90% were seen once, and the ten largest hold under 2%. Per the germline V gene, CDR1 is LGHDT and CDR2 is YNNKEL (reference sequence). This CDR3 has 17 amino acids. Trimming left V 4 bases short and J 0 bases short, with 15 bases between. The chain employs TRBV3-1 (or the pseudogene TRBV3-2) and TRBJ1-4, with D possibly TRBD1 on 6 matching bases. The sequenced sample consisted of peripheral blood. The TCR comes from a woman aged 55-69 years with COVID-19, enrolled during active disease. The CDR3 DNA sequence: TGTGCCAGCAGCCCACAGGGATCAATCGCAACTAATGAAAAACTGTTTTTT. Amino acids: CASSPQGSIATNEKLFF.